This T cell receptor beta chain was documented in a study of T cell clusters in autoimmune cytopenias (dated by TCRdb to between 2018 and 2021). Describing the broader study: A median TRB sequencing depth of approximately 50,000 reads per sample was reached, and a median of roughly 2,300 distinct TRB clonotypes per sample was obtained. Alongside healthy, CLL and autoimmune hepatitis controls, autoimmune cytopenia patients had their peripheral blood TRB and IGH repertoires sequenced at active disease and again during treatment follow-up. The study was designed to test whether a disease-specific immune repertoire signature usable as a blood-based biomarker is carried by autoimmune cytopenia patients. What the authors observed across the whole study: The cluster-lack signature was not observed for secondary cytopenia versus CLL, as the signature was apparently masked by the dominant lymphoma-associated repertoire. Compared with active autoimmune hepatitis patients, healthy donors had almost three times as many exclusive TRB clusters, a finding consistent with an autoimmunity-wide signature. GLIPH results suggested that primary autoimmune cytopenia patients were missing physiological T cell clusters, with over 45 clusters found only in healthy donors compared with 17 found only in patients. TRB repertoire shifts, with less even repertoires observed in secondary cytopenia and CLL, were mostly attributed to lymphoma bias rather than autoimmunity. The T cell clusters were defined only in silico, and the functional role of the clusters was left to be validated experimentally.

Remarks on this clonotype: The antigen it recognizes is unknown.

TRB rearrangements were amplified by multiplex PCR using a touch-down protocol with TRB-A and TRB-B primer pools mixed in one tube. Illumina adapters and sample indices were added to the amplicons through two consecutive PCR reactions performed with Phusion HS II polymerase. The amplicons were gel-purified using the NucleoSpin Gel and PCR Clean-up kit, after which quantification was performed by Qubit and quality was checked on an Agilent 2100 Bioanalyzer. Sequencing of the libraries was done on an Illumina MiSeq with 600-cycle, single-indexed, paired-end runs. The published analysis was carried out like this. Alignment and assembly of TRB reads were performed with MiXCR version 2.1.12 and the default MiXCR reference library. A clone was defined by each unique CDR3 nucleotide sequence, and analysis was restricted to productive sequences with at least two reads. To assess repertoire diversity, an R script computed alpha-parameterized diversity profiles (alpha 0 to 5), which included the Shannon (alpha 1) and Simpson (alpha 2) indices. Combinatorial TRB VJ usage was calculated with the tcR package and was compared between cohorts by principal component analysis performed with ade4. GLIPH was used to cluster TCRbeta CDR3s in pairs of cohorts matched for age and read depth, and a Wilcoxon test was used to compare cluster frequencies. The reads went through TCRdb reprocessing, and each CDR3 protein sequence gets one entry with no DNA. These V and J calls originate from TCRdb's pipeline instead of the authors' own analysis. This sample's listing comprises 5,500 to 8,500 distinct CDR3 sequences. The leading ten clones occupy more than 15% of the sample.

For each sample, TRB amplification used about 240 ng of peripheral blood genomic DNA, equal to some 35,000 genome equivalents. The germline V gene specifies KGHSH as CDR1 and LQKENI as CDR2. There are 15 amino acids in the CDR3, from cysteine to phenylalanine inclusive. The record lacks a DNA sequence. The material sequenced was peripheral blood. Recombination linked TRBV18 to TRBJ2-2; TCRdb designates TRBD2, a call that cannot be tested without DNA. This receptor was taken from a human donor with an autoimmune cytopenia or autoimmune hepatitis (not recorded which). CDR3 region: CASSRFGEVTGELFF.